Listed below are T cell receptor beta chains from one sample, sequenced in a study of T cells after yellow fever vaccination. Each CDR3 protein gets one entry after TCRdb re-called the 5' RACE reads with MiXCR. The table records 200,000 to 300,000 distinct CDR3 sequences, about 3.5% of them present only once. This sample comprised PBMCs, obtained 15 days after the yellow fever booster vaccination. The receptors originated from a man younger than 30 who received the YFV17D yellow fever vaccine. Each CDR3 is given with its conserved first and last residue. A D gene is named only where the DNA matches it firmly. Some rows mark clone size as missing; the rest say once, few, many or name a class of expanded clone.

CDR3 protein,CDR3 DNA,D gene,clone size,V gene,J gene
CASSWGQGGPQHF,TGTGCCAGCAGTTGGGGACAGGGAGGGCCCCAGCATTTT,TRBD1,many,TRBV12-3/TRBV12-4,TRBJ1-5
CASSSNNEQFF,TGTGCCAGCAGCTCAAACAATGAGCAGTTCTTC,-,many,TRBV25-1,TRBJ2-1
CASSPPEAKNIQYF,TGTGCCAGCTCACCGCCAGAAGCCAAAAACATTCAGTACTTC,-,many,TRBV18,TRBJ2-4
CASSYSPLAGGGGTGELFF,TGTGCCAGCAGTTACTCGCCTCTCGCGGGGGGGGGTGGCACCGGGGAGCTGTTTTTT,TRBD2,many,TRBV6-5,TRBJ2-2
CASSENGGPRQYF,TGTGCCAGCTCAGAGAACGGGGGCCCGAGGCAGTATTTT,-,-,TRBV18,TRBJ2-3
CASSPRGIFSYEQYF,TGTGCCAGCAGCCCTCGTGGGATATTCTCCTACGAGCAGTACTTC,-,many,TRBV9,TRBJ2-7
CASSWNGGSSYNEQFF,TGTGCCAGCAGTTGGAACGGCGGTAGCTCCTACAATGAGCAGTTCTTC,-,many,TRBV6-2/TRBV6-3,TRBJ2-1
CASSPGGPHGANVLTF,TGTGCCAGCAGCCCCGGAGGCCCCCATGGGGCCAACGTCCTGACTTTC,-,many,TRBV3-1,TRBJ2-6
CASSLQTGGEQFF,TGTGCCAGCAGTTTACAGACAGGGGGCGAGCAGTTCTTC,TRBD1,many,TRBV12-3/TRBV12-4,TRBJ2-1
CASSLPPTGEETQYF,TGTGCCAGCAGTTTGCCTCCGACAGGGGAAGAGACCCAGTACTTC,TRBD1,many,TRBV28,TRBJ2-5
CASSQGHAQYF,TGTGCCAGCAGCCAAGGCCACGCCCAGTACTTC,-,few,TRBV3-1,TRBJ2-5
CAWSLGRWGYTF,TGTGCCTGGAGTTTAGGTCGTTGGGGCTACACCTTC,-,many,TRBV30,TRBJ1-2
CASSPSTSAANTGELFF,TGTGCCAGCAGTCCATCGACTAGCGCCGCGAACACCGGGGAGCTGTTTTTT,TRBD2,many,TRBV27,TRBJ2-2
CASSPRGGDDTQYF,TGTGCCAGCAGCCCACGGGGGGGCGATGATACGCAGTATTTT,TRBD2,many,TRBV7-8,TRBJ2-3
CASSYSGRESEAFF,TGTGCCAGCAGTTACTCGGGACGGGAGTCTGAAGCTTTCTTT,-,many,TRBV6-5,TRBJ1-1
CASSRSGSPLHF,TGTGCCAGCAGTAGATCGGGATCACCCCTCCACTTT,-,few,TRBV25-1,TRBJ1-6
CSARDQGGVGGNIQYF,TGCAGTGCTAGAGATCAGGGTGGTGTAGGGGGAAACATTCAGTACTTC,-,many,TRBV20-1,TRBJ2-4
CSASERGGQDTQYF,TGCAGTGCTAGTGAACGGGGGGGCCAAGATACGCAGTATTTT,TRBD2,many,TRBV20-1,TRBJ2-3
CASSSTDYGYTF,TGTGCCAGCAGCAGTACAGACTATGGCTACACCTTC,-,many,TRBV12-3/TRBV12-4,TRBJ1-2
CATSDNPPGTRHEQFF,TGTGCCACCAGTGATAACCCCCCCGGGACAAGGCATGAGCAGTTCTTC,-,many,TRBV24-1,TRBJ2-1
CASSPPDTGGETQYF,TGTGCCAGCTCACCACCCGATACCGGTGGGGAGACCCAGTACTTC,-,many,TRBV18,TRBJ2-5
CASSQDGAGWADTQYF,TGTGCCAGCAGCCAAGATGGCGCGGGGTGGGCAGATACGCAGTATTTT,-,many,TRBV4-2,TRBJ2-3
CSASSGTGNTIYF,TGCAGTGCTAGCTCGGGAACTGGAAACACCATATATTTT,-,many,TRBV20-1,TRBJ1-3
CSARSQGDVGYTF,TGCAGTGCTCGGTCCCAAGGGGATGTTGGCTACACCTTC,-,many,TRBV20-1,TRBJ1-2
CASSEVPDYGYTF,TGTGCCAGCAGTGAAGTCCCGGACTATGGCTACACCTTC,-,many,TRBV6-1,TRBJ1-2
CATSRREQGSGTEAFF,TGTGCCACCAGCAGACGCGAACAGGGCAGCGGCACTGAAGCTTTCTTT,-,-,TRBV15,TRBJ1-1
CASRADIHEQFF,TGTGCCAGCAGGGCGGACATCCATGAGCAGTTCTTC,-,few,TRBV12-3/TRBV12-4,TRBJ2-1
CASSESRKGDQPQHF,TGTGCCAGCAGTGAATCCCGCAAGGGAGATCAGCCCCAGCATTTT,-,many,TRBV25-1,TRBJ1-5
CASSRRTIDYNEQFF,TGTGCCAGCAGTCGTCGTACGATAGACTACAATGAGCAGTTCTTC,-,many,TRBV7-8,TRBJ2-1
CASRPPGTANTGELFF,TGTGCCAGCAGGCCCCCCGGGACAGCGAACACCGGGGAGCTGTTTTTT,TRBD1,many,TRBV6-2/TRBV6-3,TRBJ2-2
CASSLAAEQYF,TGTGCCAGCAGCTTAGCTGCCGAGCAGTACTTC,-,-,TRBV13,TRBJ2-7
CASSYYAGGAYGYTF,TGTGCCAGCAGTTATTATGCAGGGGGCGCGTATGGCTACACCTTC,TRBD1,many,TRBV12-3/TRBV12-4,TRBJ1-2
CASSDALWYGYTF,TGTGCCAGCAGCGACGCTCTATGGTATGGCTACACCTTC,-,few,TRBV3-1,TRBJ1-2
CASSPGGVSGETQYF,TGTGCCAGCAGCCCGGGGGGAGTATCGGGAGAGACCCAGTACTTC,TRBD2,many,TRBV7-2,TRBJ2-5
CASRLGGGLEQFF,TGCGCCAGCAGGCTGGGAGGGGGCTTGGAGCAGTTCTTC,-,many,TRBV5-1,TRBJ2-1
CASSPRDYRTDTQYF,TGTGCCAGCAGCCCAAGGGACTACCGCACAGATACGCAGTATTTT,TRBD2,many,TRBV5-6,TRBJ2-3
CAISGTGGAGSETQYF,TGTGCCATCAGTGGCACAGGGGGCGCGGGATCCGAGACCCAGTACTTC,TRBD1,many,TRBV10-3,TRBJ2-5
CASSSWTGNTEAFF,TGTGCCAGCAGCTCCTGGACAGGGAACACTGAAGCTTTCTTT,TRBD1,-,TRBV7-2,TRBJ1-1
CASSLAANYYQPQHF,TGTGCCAGCAGCTTAGCGGCCAATTACTATCAGCCCCAGCATTTT,-,few,TRBV7-8,TRBJ1-5
CASTPRVATGELFF,TGTGCCAGCACCCCCAGGGTTGCCACCGGGGAGCTGTTTTTT,-,many,TRBV6-2/TRBV6-3,TRBJ2-2
CASSFNLRTEAFF,TGTGCCAGCAGCTTTAACTTGAGAACTGAAGCTTTCTTT,-,many,TRBV7-2,TRBJ1-1
CASSPDPWTGGVYEQYF,TGTGCCAGCAGCCCTGATCCTTGGACAGGGGGAGTGTACGAGCAGTACTTC,TRBD1,many,TRBV4-2,TRBJ2-7
CASSAAGGANEQFF,TGTGCCAGCTCCGCCGCGGGAGGAGCTAATGAGCAGTTCTTC,TRBD2,-,TRBV7-6,TRBJ2-1
CASSQGPYTGGRQPQHF,TGCGCCAGCAGCCAAGGGCCGTACACGGGAGGGAGGCAGCCCCAGCATTTT,-,many,TRBV4-1,TRBJ1-5
CASRPAGGGIANEKLFF,TGTGCCAGCAGGCCCGCAGGCGGAGGGATAGCAAATGAAAAACTGTTTTTT,-,many,TRBV7-9,TRBJ1-4
CASSLRQGDEKLFF,TGTGCCAGCAGTTTACGGCAGGGGGATGAAAAACTGTTTTTT,TRBD1,many,TRBV12-3/TRBV12-4,TRBJ1-4
CASSPGVVREKLFF,TGTGCCAGCTCTCCGGGGGTGGTGCGTGAAAAACTGTTTTTT,-,many,TRBV25-1,TRBJ1-4
CSGRSDTEAFF,TGCAGCGGGAGATCGGACACTGAAGCTTTCTTT,-,many,TRBV29-1,TRBJ1-1
CASSLDVGSSYNEQFF,TGCGCCAGCAGCTTGGACGTCGGTAGCTCCTACAATGAGCAGTTCTTC,-,many,TRBV5-1,TRBJ2-1
CASSLVRIRDSNQPQHF,TGTGCCAGCAGCCTCGTCCGAATCCGGGATAGCAATCAGCCCCAGCATTTT,-,many,TRBV6-6,TRBJ1-5
CASSLYDSNSPLHF,TGTGCCAGCAGTTTATATGACAGTAATTCACCCCTCCACTTT,-,few,TRBV12-3/TRBV12-4,TRBJ1-6
CASSSSEGDTEAFF,TGTGCCAGCTCCTCCTCCGAGGGGGACACTGAAGCTTTCTTT,-,many,TRBV18,TRBJ1-1
CASSIGAAFSGANVLTF,TGTGCCAGTAGTATAGGGGCGGCCTTCTCTGGGGCCAACGTCCTGACTTTC,-,many,TRBV19,TRBJ2-6
CAISQTDSLNTEAFF,TGTGCCATCAGCCAAACGGACAGTTTGAACACTGAAGCTTTCTTT,-,many,TRBV10-3,TRBJ1-1
CSARGSSGGRETQYF,TGCAGTGCTAGAGGATCTAGCGGGGGACGCGAGACCCAGTACTTC,TRBD2,many,TRBV20-1,TRBJ2-5
CASSSIRTGQGNEKLFF,TGTGCCAGCAGTTCCATCCGTACGGGACAGGGGAATGAAAAACTGTTTTTT,TRBD1,many,TRBV6-2/TRBV6-3,TRBJ1-4
CASVPSRQGKIQPEHF,TGTGCCAGCGTGCCCAGTCGACAGGGAAAAATTCAGCCCGAGCATTTT,TRBD1,-,TRBV6-1,TRBJ1-5
CSVDRLAGYNEQFF,TGCAGCGTTGATCGGCTAGCGGGCTACAATGAGCAGTTCTTC,TRBD2,many,TRBV29-1,TRBJ2-1
CASSTRTARGDTIYF,TGCGCCAGCAGCACCCGGACAGCCCGTGGAGACACCATATATTTT,-,many,TRBV4-3,TRBJ1-3